The source of this T cell receptor beta chain is a study of cytomegalovirus exposure and HLA in healthy donors (dated by TCRdb to the late 2010s). Some background on the complete study: An earlier analysis of several hundred of the donors reported 250 to 300 Gb of sequence data and 120 million or so unique TCR beta sequences from some 180 million T cells. An early release covering roughly 640 HLA-typed donors comprised approximately 300 gigabases of sequencing data and 65 million to 100 million unique TCR sequences. Of the approximately 370 genotyped donors, approximately 80% were placed in the genetic ancestry cluster associated with self-reported Caucasian donors. The study aimed to test whether signatures of past pathogen exposure could be identified by cataloging public T cell receptors. The study profiled the T cell repertoires of 550 to 700 subjects by immunosequencing and related them to cytomegalovirus serostatus. Along with the roughly 670-subject first cohort, a separate validation cohort of about 110 different subjects was used. High-throughput TCR immunosequencing, statistical association of individual TCRs with disease status, and machine learning were combined to predict cytomegalovirus infection status. A later analysis re-analyzed previously published TCR beta repertoires from several hundred donors and added high-resolution HLA genotyping to study TCR occurrence patterns. In the later analysis, no new phenotypic data were used to find candidate immune exposures; instead, reliance was placed on TCR beta sequences and their occurrence across donors. To decide whether each TCR beta V gene segment behaved as functional or pseudogenic, an earlier analysis of approximately 620 of the donors relied on high-throughput TCR beta sequencing. Donor age, sex, ethnicity and CMV serostatus were collected together with the repertoire data. A later genetic analysis used genome-wide SNP genotypes for 398 of the 666 donors, treating that subset as a discovery cohort. All discovery cohort repertoires had been generated on a single sequencing platform. HLA typing included class I and class II loci at four-digit resolution. Typing coverage varied by locus: roughly 620-640 donors for A, B, C, DRB1 and DQB1; some 520 for DQA1; nearly 610 for DPA1; approximately 490 for DPB1. Four to six DR-DQ haplotypes were handled as single units for association and clustering, since linkage in the cohort was strong. Among 300 to 450 genotyped donors of the cohort, an average of roughly 240,000 unique TCR beta nucleotide sequences were sequenced per donor, roughly a sixth of them non-productive.

Counted from cysteine to phenylalanine, this CDR3 has 13 amino acids. Solely the CDR3 DNA is kept, with 39 bases framed from the first base. Per the germline V gene, KGHSH is the CDR1 and LQKENI is the CDR2. Trimmed from V: 8 bases; trimmed from J: 6 bases; junction bases lacking a gene match: 5. The cohort consisted of hundreds of healthy bone marrow donors. At the time of sampling, every cohort member was nominally healthy, though immune exposures that went unrecorded were likely present. The donor was CMV seronegative and was included in the group of 352 seronegative cohort members. Each donor provided a peripheral blood sample, and peripheral blood mononuclear cells were used for TCR beta sequencing. The Qiagen DNeasy Blood Extraction Kit was used to extract genomic DNA from the blood cell samples. The library was generated by the immunoSEQ multiplex PCR assay. A mixture of 60 forward primers for TCR Vbeta segments and 13 reverse primers for TCR Jbeta segments was used in the multiplex PCR. The CDR3 region of rearranged TCR beta genes was amplified from genomic DNA by a multiplex PCR assay. Amplified TCR beta libraries were sequenced as 87-base-pair reads on the Illumina HiSeq System. The original methods were these. Across the roughly 600 repertoires, a later analysis counted tens of millions of unique TCR beta chains, 8.5 million to 12 million of which were shared by at least two donors. To remove PCR and sequencing errors, raw reads were error-corrected and collapsed into unique sequences using a nearest-neighbor algorithm that merged closely related sequences. To assign V, D and J gene segments, CDR3 sequences were aligned to IMGT reference sequences. For a sequence to be retained, at least a six-nucleotide match to both a V gene segment and a J gene segment was required. Rearrangements were called productive when the CDR3 lacked stop codons and stayed in frame with V and J; all others were non-productive. CDR3 was defined according to IMGT convention as the region running from the second conserved V-encoded cysteine to the conserved J-encoded phenylalanine. The earlier analysis of about 610 of the donors excluded sequences that lacked an unambiguous match to a single V gene segment. In an earlier analysis of approximately 500 of the donors, a V segment was called functional when productive rearrangements were above 56.7%, and segregating when the standard deviation between donors exceeded 5%. A statistical classification framework was built to diagnose cytomegalovirus status from the catalog of TCR beta chain sequences. V and J gene assignment, in a later analysis, came from comparing TCR nucleotide sequences with IMGT/GENE-DB human TR gene sequences. In a later analysis, CDR3 sequences and most-parsimonious VDJ recombination scenarios were assigned using the TCRdist pipeline. In a later analysis, each TCR beta chain was defined by its CDR3 amino acid sequence together with its V-gene family, and reads lacking a unique V-gene family were excluded. As a way to deal with suspected cross-contamination and a sequencing artifact, a later analysis dropped 450 to 600 nucleotide sequences that were highly shared and had low generation probability. For each public chain, a later analysis derived a clonal expansion index from normalized ranks of inferred template counts within each repertoire. In a later analysis, generation probabilities were computed with a VDJ recombination model fitted to out-of-frame rearrangements, and the resulting probabilities were checked against IGoR. A later analysis scored TCR-TCR, TCR-HLA and TCR-CMV co-occurrence with hypergeometric tests, applying a repertoire-size bias correction to TCR pairs. To estimate false discovery rates, a later analysis permuted the HLA or CMV assignments 20 times. A later analysis grouped co-occurring TCRs with DBSCAN, adding TCRdist sequence similarity when clustering within HLA-allele-positive subsets. For co-occurrence clustering, repertoires with fewer than 30,000 or more than 120,000 public chains were excluded, along with roughly five repertoires with anomalous nucleotide sharing. This is the immuneACCESS table as TCRdb keeps it, with only in-frame sequences that have V and J called. A part of the clones is gone; compared with another copy, unresolved V genes explain less than half, and the rest is unexplained. D and trimming come from the DNA, and the V and J calls and clone size come from that table. In this sample the table shows hundreds of thousands of clones, around 79% of which occur a single time. The top ten clonotypes cover about 2% of the sample.

Overall results and qualifications from the work: The earlier analysis of 587 of the donors excluded roughly 17 rarely observed V segments, including chromosome 9 orphons, because counts were too low. According to a later analysis, most CMV-associated TCR beta chains appeared to be HLA-restricted, and the HLA associations seemed to be driven largely by CMV exposure. According to a later analysis, TCR association rates differed among HLA loci, with DRB1 alleles showing the most associated TCRs and HLA-C alleles showing the fewest. According to a later analysis, parvovirus B19, influenza, CMV and Epstein-Barr virus appeared linked to several top co-occurrence clusters. A further reported finding was that TCR beta sequences accurately predicted the HLA-A and HLA-B alleles for most subjects in the first cohort. Some IMGT-functional V segments, including TRBV6-2 and TRBV6-3, could not be told apart with the 87-base-pair reads, so those segments were excluded. When HLA alleles, especially DR and DQ, strongly co-occurred, attributing TCR associations to individual alleles was difficult. Most TCR sequences were seen in very few donors, while some public TCRs were found in many individuals. An earlier analysis of 587 of the donors showed that most TCR beta V segments appeared in productive rearrangements either about 87% or about 30% of the time, which broadly matched IMGT annotations. Immune exposure information for the cohort was limited to CMV serostatus. Only TCR beta chains were sequenced in this cohort, and the absence of alpha or paired-chain data limited detectable features. It was suggested by the authors that the approach could potentially be generalized to other disease states and immunological phenotypes. HLA typing was unavailable for some donors at each locus, so association tests used only the typed subset. V-gene and J-gene trimming of TCR beta chains was associated with a missense DCLRE1C variant in a later genetic analysis, and the association was replicated in an independent cohort. In a later analysis, HLA-associated TCR beta chains were found to be more clonally expanded and to have lower generation probabilities than equally common non-associated chains. The study gave a list of around 170 TCR beta chains associated with cytomegalovirus. A cluster of highly shared sequence variants was judged likely to be a technical artifact of the sequencing pipeline. In a later analysis, more than 15,000 TCR beta sequences were associated with specific HLA alleles at a false discovery rate of 0.05. A later genetic analysis reported fewer N-insertions in productive TCRs among donors in an Asian-associated ancestry cluster than the 666-donor mean. In both the original and validation cohorts, the classifier was reported to diagnose cytomegalovirus status with high specificity and sensitivity. Correlated functional status among segregating V segments might be attributable to linkage disequilibrium, but an unknown experimental factor could not be ruled out. In vitro tests confirmed that a few of the cytomegalovirus-associated TCR beta chains recognize cytomegalovirus antigens. Roughly uniform sequencing depth across donors was assumed in presence/absence analyses, although this assumption may not hold.

Turning to this clone: Its cognate antigen has yet to be identified. No qualities accompany the bases; no much larger clone lies one base away.

The chain is encoded by TRBV18 joined to TRBJ1-5; TRBD1 agrees with 9 junctional bases. The TCR was taken from a male donor in good health and CMV-seronegative. The sequenced sample was PBMCs. The DNA sequence is given as TGTGCCAGCAAGGGACAGGGTGGTCAGCCCCAGCATTTT. It translates as CASKGQGGQPQHF. Joined to the reference TRBV18 and TRBJ1-5 proteins, this CDR3 gives the full variable domain: NAGVMQNPRHLVRRRGQEARLRCSPMKGHSHVYWYRQLPEEGLKFMVYLQKENIIDESGMPKERFSAEFPKEGPSILRIQQVVRGDSAAYFCASKGQGGQPQHFGDGTRLSIL.